Described below is a single TCR beta chain sequence and its context. These data belong to a study of OX40 agonist ivuxolimab in advanced cancers. This CDR3 is built from 15 residues. Germline lookup yields CDR1 MNHNY and CDR2 SVGAGI (reference sequence). After removal of 6 bases from V and 6 bases from J, the junction contained 11 bases not matched to a gene. Profiling relied on immunoSEQ multiplex PCR, and the TCRdb table lists in-frame clones only, not all of them. The profile shows fewer than 120,000 clones, about nine tenths of them singletons. J is TRBJ1-2 and V is TRBV6-6; 9 bases align to TRBD1. The sequenced sample was CD4+ or CD8+ T cells sorted from blood, obtained in a trial of the OX40 agonist ivuxolimab. The receptor's source is an adult with an advanced solid tumor such as melanoma, head and neck, liver or kidney cancer. CDR3: CASRSAGQGLNGYTF. CDR3 nucleotide sequence: TGTGCCAGCAGGAGTGCGGGACAGGGCCTGAATGGCTACACCTTC.